Listed below are T cell receptor beta chains from one sample, sequenced in a study of T cell responses to AZD1222 COVID-19 vaccine. The protocol was immunoSEQ multiplex PCR, while the TCRdb copy is restricted to in-frame clones and leaves out a portion. The data show about 180,000 clones, approximately 92% seen once. The material was peripheral blood, obtained 28 days after the second dose of the MenACWY control vaccine. These receptors were collected from an adult who received the MenACWY meningococcal vaccine as a control. The CDR3 runs from the conserved cysteine through the conserved F or W. D genes are given only for firm matches. Expanded clones get a size class; other rows say once, few or many, or leave the size out.

13	TRBJ1-2	TRBV14	.	.	TGTGCCAGCAGCCAAGACAGCGGCTATGGCTACACCTTC	CASSQDSGYGYTF
14	TRBJ1-6	TRBV6-5	.	few	TGTGCCAGCAGTTACGACAGGAGAGGATCACCCCTCCACTTT	CASSYDRRGSPLHF
13	TRBJ1-2	TRBV6-5	TRBD1	once	TGTGCCAGCACCAGGGGGCCAGGCAATGGCTACACCTTC	CASTRGPGNGYTF
14	TRBJ1-5	TRBV6-5	TRBD1	.	TGTGCCACGTGGGACAGGGTGGACAATCAGCCCCAGCATTTT	CATWDRVDNQPQHF
14	TRBJ1-1	TRBV19	.	.	TGTGCCAGTACCGCGGACCCTTCTTCCCTTGAAGCTTTCTTT	CASTADPSSLEAFF
12	TRBJ2-1	TRBV29-1	.	.	TGCAGCGTTGAAGGGGGTTACAATGAGCAGTTCTTC	CSVEGGYNEQFF
15	TRBJ1-2	TRBV6-1	.	.	TGTGCCAGCAGTGATCCGGGTTCTACTAACTATGGCTACACCTTC	CASSDPGSTNYGYTF
13	TRBJ2-1	TRBV3-1/TRBV3-2	.	.	TGTGCCAGCAACCTCCTAGGTTACAATGAGCAGTTCTTC	CASNLLGYNEQFF
16	TRBJ1-6	TRBV5-6	.	.	TGTGCCAGCAGCTTGGGGAGTTTGGGAGGCTATTCACCCCTCCACTTT	CASSLGSLGGYSPLHF
15	TRBJ2-4	TRBV7-2	.	few	TGTGCCAGCAGCTTGGGGTCCGGGGCGGAGGGCATTCAGTACTTC	CASSLGSGAEGIQYF
15	TRBJ1-1	TRBV7-9	.	once	TGTGCCAGCAGTGAACAAAGGCAACGGAACACTGAAGCTTTCTTT	CASSEQRQRNTEAFF
16	TRBJ1-1	TRBV5-1	.	.	TGCGCCAGCAGCGGAGGCCCGGGACACCAGAACACTGAAGCTTTCTTT	CASSGGPGHQNTEAFF
14	TRBJ1-5	TRBV6-6	TRBD1	.	TGTGCCAGCAGTTATGTGTCAGGGGGTCAGCCCCAGCATTTT	CASSYVSGGQPQHF
14	TRBJ2-2	TRBV6-5	TRBD2	.	TGTGCCAGCAGAACTAGCGGGGTCACCGGGGAGCTGTTTTTT	CASRTSGVTGELFF
14	TRBJ1-2	TRBV2	TRBD1	.	TGTGCCAGCTCTTCGGACAGGGCCATCTATGGCTACACCTTC	CASSSDRAIYGYTF
19	TRBJ1-5	TRBV4-3	TRBD1	few	TGCGCCAGCAGCCAAGATCCCCCGACAGGGGTATATAGCAATCAGCCCCAGCATTTT	CASSQDPPTGVYSNQPQHF
17	TRBJ2-2	TRBV7-9	TRBD1	.	TGTGCCAGCAGCTACCCAACAGGGGAAGTATACACCGGGGAGCTGTTTTTT	CASSYPTGEVYTGELFF
14	TRBJ1-1	TRBV12-5	TRBD1	.	TGTGCTAGTGCCCCAGGGGGCGGCGGCACTGAAGCTTTCTTT	CASAPGGGGTEAFF
16	TRBJ2-3	TRBV10-1	TRBD1	once	TGCGCCAGCAGTGAGGGACAGGGGGCGCGAGTAGATACGCAGTATTTT	CASSEGQGARVDTQYF
12	TRBJ1-1	TRBV7-2	.	.	TGTGCCAGCAGCTTAGTTAATACTGAAGCTTTCTTT	CASSLVNTEAFF
13	TRBJ2-1	TRBV5-5	.	.	TGTGCCAGCAGCTTGGCCGCGAACAATGAGCAGTTCTTC	CASSLAANNEQFF
16	TRBJ2-5	TRBV7-9	TRBD1	.	TGTGCCAGCAGCTTAGCCGCGACAGGGCCGCAAGAGACCCAGTACTTC	CASSLAATGPQETQYF
14	TRBJ2-7	TRBV5-4	TRBD1	few	TGTGCCAGCGGCGACAGGGGGGTCTCCTACGAGCAGTACTTC	CASGDRGVSYEQYF
13	TRBJ2-7	TRBV12-3/TRBV12-4	.	.	TGTGCCAGCACCCCTCGCCCCGGTTACGAGCAGTACTTC	CASTPRPGYEQYF
15	TRBJ2-5	TRBV3-1/TRBV3-2	TRBD2	.	TGTGCCAGCAGCCAAGGTAGCGGGGGGGCCGAGACCCAGTACTTC	CASSQGSGGAETQYF
15	TRBJ1-5	TRBV11-3	.	.	TGTGCCAGCTCCGGACGGATACCCAAGAATCAGCCCCAGCATTTT	CASSGRIPKNQPQHF
13	TRBJ2-3	TRBV19	.	.	TGTGCCAGTAGTATGAGAGCCGAGGATACGCAGTATTTT	CASSMRAEDTQYF
13	TRBJ2-1	TRBV10-3	.	.	TGTGCCATCAGTCGAGAGACCCTCGACGAGCAGTTCTTC	CAISRETLDEQFF
16	TRBJ1-3	TRBV7-2	.	.	TGTGCCAGCAGCCAGGACCGTTCGAGCTCTGGAAACACCATATATTTT	CASSQDRSSSGNTIYF
16	TRBJ2-7	TRBV19	.	once	TGTGCCAGTAGTTTCGCCAGGGGATCTGTCTCCTACGAGCAGTACTTC	CASSFARGSVSYEQYF
15	TRBJ2-5	TRBV7-8	TRBD2	.	TGTGCCAGCAGCTCTAGCGGGGGGGTTCATGGGACCCAGTACTTC	CASSSSGGVHGTQYF
16	TRBJ1-6	TRBV28	.	.	TGTGCCAGCAGTCTCCCCGGTCGGAGCCGAAATTCACCCCTCCACTTT	CASSLPGRSRNSPLHF
16	TRBJ2-3	TRBV7-2	TRBD1	.	TGTGCCAGCAGCCCCGGGACAGGGGCTAGCACAGATACGCAGTATTTT	CASSPGTGASTDTQYF
13	TRBJ1-2	TRBV2	.	.	TGTGCCAGCGTTGACGGGGCGGGGTATGGCTACACCTTC	CASVDGAGYGYTF
16	TRBJ1-3	TRBV4-3	.	.	TGCGCCAGCAGCCAAGATCTCGGCTTCTCTGGAAACACCATATATTTT	CASSQDLGFSGNTIYF
14	TRBJ2-7	TRBV5-1	.	.	TGCGCCAGCAGGAATAACGCCGGGATCTACGAGCAGTACTTC	CASRNNAGIYEQYF
16	TRBJ2-2	TRBV3-1/TRBV3-2	.	.	TGTGCCAGCAGCCTGAGGGCGGGGGCCTCCACCGGGGAGCTGTTTTTT	CASSLRAGASTGELFF
14	TRBJ1-2	TRBV5-1	.	.	TGCGCCAGCTCCCCACAGCTAACTAACTATGGCTACACCTTC	CASSPQLTNYGYTF
16	TRBJ1-5	TRBV10-1	.	.	TGCGCCAGCAGTGAAACTCCAGGAGATTTGAGACAGCCCCAGCATTTT	CASSETPGDLRQPQHF
16	TRBJ1-3	TRBV6-1	.	once	TGTGCCAGCAGTGAAAGAGGGCAAATCTCTGGAAACACCATATATTTT	CASSERGQISGNTIYF
13	TRBJ1-2	TRBV28	.	.	TGTGCCAGCAGCCAAACAGGGCCCTATGGCTACACCTTC	CASSQTGPYGYTF
13	TRBJ1-6	TRBV3-1/TRBV3-2	.	.	TGTGCCAGCAGCCCGACAGTAAGGTCACCCCTCCACTTT	CASSPTVRSPLHF
14	TRBJ1-1	TRBV7-2	.	.	TGTGCCAGCAGACCGGACAGAAGGTTCACTGAAGCTTTCTTT	CASRPDRRFTEAFF
17	TRBJ1-2	TRBV27	.	.	TGTGCCAGCATCCCGGGGGGCCGCTGGGTATGGAACTATGGCTACACCTTC	CASIPGGRWVWNYGYTF
14	TRBJ1-3	TRBV6-5	.	.	TGTGCCAGCAGCCCCCCGGGCAGAGGAAACACCATATATTTT	CASSPPGRGNTIYF
14	TRBJ1-3	TRBV18	TRBD1	.	TGTGCCAGCTCAAACAGGGGGCCTGGAAACACCATATATTTT	CASSNRGPGNTIYF
15	TRBJ1-1	TRBV30	TRBD1	.	TGTGCCTGGAGTGCGTCAGGGGGCAGGGGCACTGAAGCTTTCTTT	CAWSASGGRGTEAFF
12	TRBJ1-5	TRBV12-3/TRBV12-4	.	once	TGTGCCAGCAGTTTAGGTAATCAGCCCCAGCATTTT	CASSLGNQPQHF
15	TRBJ1-1	TRBV5-1	.	.	TGCGCCAGCAGGTCTGTACAGGAATTGGGCACTGAAGCTTTCTTT	CASRSVQELGTEAFF
14	TRBJ1-2	TRBV19	.	.	TGTGCCAGTAGTATTGGGGGGCGCGTCTATGGCTACACCTTC	CASSIGGRVYGYTF
14	TRBJ2-5	TRBV6-2/TRBV6-3	TRBD1	.	TGTGCCAGCAGTCGAATAGGGGGCTCGGAGACCCAGTACTTC	CASSRIGGSETQYF
13	TRBJ1-2	TRBV4-1	.	.	TGCGCCAGCAGCCAAGAAGGAGAAAGCGGCTACACCTTC	CASSQEGESGYTF
14	TRBJ1-3	TRBV19	.	.	TGTGCCAGTTATGACGGTGGGACTGGAAACACCATATATTTT	CASYDGGTGNTIYF